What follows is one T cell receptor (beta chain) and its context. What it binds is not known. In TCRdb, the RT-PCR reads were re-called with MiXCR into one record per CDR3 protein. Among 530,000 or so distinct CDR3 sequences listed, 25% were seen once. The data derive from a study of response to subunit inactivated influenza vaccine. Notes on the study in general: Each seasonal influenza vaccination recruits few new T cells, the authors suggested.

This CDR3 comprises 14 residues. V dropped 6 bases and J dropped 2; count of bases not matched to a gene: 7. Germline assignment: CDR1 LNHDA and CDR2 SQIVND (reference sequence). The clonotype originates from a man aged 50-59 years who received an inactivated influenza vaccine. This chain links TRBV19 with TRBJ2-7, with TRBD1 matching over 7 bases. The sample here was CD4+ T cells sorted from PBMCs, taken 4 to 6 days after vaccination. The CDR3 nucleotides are TGTGCCAGTAGGCCGACAGGGAGTCCCTACGAGCAGTACTTC. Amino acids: CASRPTGSPYEQYF.